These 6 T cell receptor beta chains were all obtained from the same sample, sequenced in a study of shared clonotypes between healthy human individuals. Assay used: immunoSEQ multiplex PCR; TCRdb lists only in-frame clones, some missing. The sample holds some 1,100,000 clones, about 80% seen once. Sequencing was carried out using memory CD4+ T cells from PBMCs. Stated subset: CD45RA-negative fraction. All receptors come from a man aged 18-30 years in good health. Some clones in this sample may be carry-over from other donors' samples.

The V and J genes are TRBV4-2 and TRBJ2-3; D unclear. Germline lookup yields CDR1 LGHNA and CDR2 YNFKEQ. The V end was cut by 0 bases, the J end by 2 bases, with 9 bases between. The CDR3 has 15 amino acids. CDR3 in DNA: TGTGCCAGCAGCCAAGACCCCTCTATCACAGATACGCAGTATTTT. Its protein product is CASSQDPSITDTQYF.

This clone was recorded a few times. CDR3 in amino acids: CASWDRRNTIYF. The DNA for the CDR3 is TGTGCCAGCTGGGACAGGCGGAACACCATATATTTT. The chain couples TRBV6-1 to TRBJ1-3, with 8 bases aligning to TRBD1. Per the germline V gene, CDR1 is MNHNS and CDR2 is SASEGT. V was clipped by 8 bases and J by 7 bases; unmatched bases: 4. The CDR3 is 12 residues long.

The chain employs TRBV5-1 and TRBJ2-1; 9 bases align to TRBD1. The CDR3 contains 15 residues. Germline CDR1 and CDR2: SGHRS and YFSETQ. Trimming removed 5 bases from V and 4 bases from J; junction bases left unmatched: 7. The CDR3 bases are TGCGCCAGCAGGTCCGGGACAGGGCATTACAATGAGCAGTTCTTC. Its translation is CASRSGTGHYNEQFF.

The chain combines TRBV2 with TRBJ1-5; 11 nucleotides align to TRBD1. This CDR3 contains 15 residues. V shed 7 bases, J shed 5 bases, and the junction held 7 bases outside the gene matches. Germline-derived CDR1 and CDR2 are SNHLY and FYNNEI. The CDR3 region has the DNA TGTGCCAGCAAAGACTCGGACAGGGGGCATCAGCCCCAGCATTTT. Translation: CASKDSDRGHQPQHF.

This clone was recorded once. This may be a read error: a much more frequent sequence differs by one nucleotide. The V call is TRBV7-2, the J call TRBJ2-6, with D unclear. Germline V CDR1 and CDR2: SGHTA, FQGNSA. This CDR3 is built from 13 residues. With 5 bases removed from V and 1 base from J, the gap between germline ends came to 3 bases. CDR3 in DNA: TGTGCCAGCAGCCATTCTGGGGCCAACGTCCTGACTTTC. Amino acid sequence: CASSHSGANVLTF.

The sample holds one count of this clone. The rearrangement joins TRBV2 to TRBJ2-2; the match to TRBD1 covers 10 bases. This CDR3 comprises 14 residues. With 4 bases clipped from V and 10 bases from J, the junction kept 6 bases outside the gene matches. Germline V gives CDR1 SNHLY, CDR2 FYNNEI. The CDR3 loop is CASSAGQGGAELFF. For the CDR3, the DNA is TGTGCCAGCAGTGCAGGACAGGGGGGCGCGGAGCTGTTTTTT.